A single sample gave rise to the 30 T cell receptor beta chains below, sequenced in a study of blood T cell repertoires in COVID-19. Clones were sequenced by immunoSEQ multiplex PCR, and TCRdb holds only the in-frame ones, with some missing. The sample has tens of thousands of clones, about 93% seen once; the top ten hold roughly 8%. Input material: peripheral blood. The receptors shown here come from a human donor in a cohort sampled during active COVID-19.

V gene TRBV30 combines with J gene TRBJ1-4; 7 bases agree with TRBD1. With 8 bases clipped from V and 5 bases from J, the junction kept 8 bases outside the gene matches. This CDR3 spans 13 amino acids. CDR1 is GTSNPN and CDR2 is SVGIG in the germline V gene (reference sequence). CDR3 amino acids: CAGQGGPNEKLFF. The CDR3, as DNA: TGTGCCGGCCAAGGGGGCCCGAATGAAAAACTGTTTTTT.

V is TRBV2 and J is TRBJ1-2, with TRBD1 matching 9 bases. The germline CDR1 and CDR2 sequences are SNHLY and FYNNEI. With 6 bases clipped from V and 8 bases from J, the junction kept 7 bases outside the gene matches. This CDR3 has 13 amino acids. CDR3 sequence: CASSRQGDSGYTF. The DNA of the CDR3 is TGTGCCAGCAGCAGACAGGGGGACTCGGGCTACACCTTC.

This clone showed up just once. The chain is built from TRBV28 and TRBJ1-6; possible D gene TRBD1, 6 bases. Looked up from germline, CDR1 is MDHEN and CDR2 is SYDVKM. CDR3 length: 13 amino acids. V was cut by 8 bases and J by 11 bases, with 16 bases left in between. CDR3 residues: CASLPHREPPLHF. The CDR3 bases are TGTGCCAGCCTTCCCCACAGGGAACCACCCCTCCACTTT.

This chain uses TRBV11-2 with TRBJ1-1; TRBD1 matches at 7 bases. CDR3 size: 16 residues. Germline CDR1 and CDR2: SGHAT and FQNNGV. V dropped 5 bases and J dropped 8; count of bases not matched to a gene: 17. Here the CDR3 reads CASSTFAGTAAPEAFF. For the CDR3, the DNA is TGTGCCAGCAGCACCTTCGCCGGGACAGCCGCCCCAGAAGCTTTCTTT.

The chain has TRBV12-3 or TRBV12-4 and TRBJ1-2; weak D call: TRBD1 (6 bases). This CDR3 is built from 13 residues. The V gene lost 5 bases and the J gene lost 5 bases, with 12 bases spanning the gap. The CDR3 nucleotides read TGTGCCAGCAGTCTGGACAGTTTTTATGGCTACACCTTC. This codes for CASSLDSFYGYTF.

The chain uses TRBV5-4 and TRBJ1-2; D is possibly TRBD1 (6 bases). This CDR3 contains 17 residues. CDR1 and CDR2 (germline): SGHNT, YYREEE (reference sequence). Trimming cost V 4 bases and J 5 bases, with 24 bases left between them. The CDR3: CASSPWGGYSPVYGYTF. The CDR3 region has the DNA TGTGCCAGCAGCCCGTGGGGGGGCTACTCTCCCGTTTATGGCTACACCTTC. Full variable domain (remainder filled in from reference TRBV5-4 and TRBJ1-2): ETGVTQSPTHLIKTRGQQVTLRCSSQSGHNTVSWYQQALGQGPQFIFQYYREEENGRGNFPPRFSGLQFPNYSSELNVNALELDDSALYLCASSPWGGYSPVYGYTFGSGTRLTVV.

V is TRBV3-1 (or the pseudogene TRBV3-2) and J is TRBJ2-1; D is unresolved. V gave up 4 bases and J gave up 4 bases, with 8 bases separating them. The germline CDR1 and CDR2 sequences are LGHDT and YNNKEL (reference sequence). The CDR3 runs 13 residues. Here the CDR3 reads CASSPPGYNEQFF. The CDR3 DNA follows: TGTGCCAGCAGCCCCCCCGGGTACAATGAGCAGTTCTTC.

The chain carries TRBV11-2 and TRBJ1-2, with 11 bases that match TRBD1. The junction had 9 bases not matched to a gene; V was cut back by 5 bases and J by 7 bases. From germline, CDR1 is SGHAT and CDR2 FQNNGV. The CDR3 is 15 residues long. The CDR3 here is CASSLIGQGAAGYTF. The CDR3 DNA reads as TGTGCCAGCAGCCTAATCGGACAGGGGGCAGCTGGCTACACCTTC.

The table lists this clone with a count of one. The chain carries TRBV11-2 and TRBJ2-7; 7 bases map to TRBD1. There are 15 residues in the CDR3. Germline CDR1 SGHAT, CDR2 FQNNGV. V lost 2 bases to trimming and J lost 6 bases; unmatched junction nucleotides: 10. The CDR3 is CASSLRRQGRGEQYF. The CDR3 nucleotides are TGTGCCAGCAGCTTACGCAGACAGGGTCGGGGCGAGCAGTACTTC. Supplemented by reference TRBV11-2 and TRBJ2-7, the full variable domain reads EAGVAQSPRYKIIEKRQSVAFWCNPISGHATLYWYQQILGQGPKLLIQFQNNGVVDDSQLPKDRFSAERLKGVDSTLKIQPAKLEDSAVYLCASSLRRQGRGEQYFGPGTRLTVT.

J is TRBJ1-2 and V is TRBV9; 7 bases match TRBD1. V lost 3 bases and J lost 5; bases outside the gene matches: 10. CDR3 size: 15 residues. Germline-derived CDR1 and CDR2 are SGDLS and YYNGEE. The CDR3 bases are TGTGCCAGCAGCGGCGGAGGGACAGACTTTTATGGCTACACCTTC. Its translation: CASSGGGTDFYGYTF.

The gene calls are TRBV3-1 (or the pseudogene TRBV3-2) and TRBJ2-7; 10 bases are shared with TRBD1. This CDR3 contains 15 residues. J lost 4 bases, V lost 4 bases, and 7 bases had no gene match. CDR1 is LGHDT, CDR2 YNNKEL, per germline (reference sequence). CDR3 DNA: TGTGCCAGCAGCCTCCGGACAGGGGGACTATACGAGCAGTACTTC. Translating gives CASSLRTGGLYEQYF.

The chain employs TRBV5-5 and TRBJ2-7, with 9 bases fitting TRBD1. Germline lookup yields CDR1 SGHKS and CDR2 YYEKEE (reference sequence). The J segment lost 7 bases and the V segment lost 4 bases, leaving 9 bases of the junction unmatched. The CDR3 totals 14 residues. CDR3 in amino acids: CASSRQQGAPEQYF. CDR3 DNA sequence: TGTGCCAGCAGCAGACAACAGGGGGCGCCTGAGCAGTACTTC.

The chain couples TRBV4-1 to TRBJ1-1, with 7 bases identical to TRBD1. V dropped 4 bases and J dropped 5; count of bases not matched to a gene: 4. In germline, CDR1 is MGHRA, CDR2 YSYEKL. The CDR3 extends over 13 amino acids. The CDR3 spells CASSLGTVTEAFF. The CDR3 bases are TGCGCCAGCAGCCTGGGGACAGTTACTGAAGCTTTCTTT.

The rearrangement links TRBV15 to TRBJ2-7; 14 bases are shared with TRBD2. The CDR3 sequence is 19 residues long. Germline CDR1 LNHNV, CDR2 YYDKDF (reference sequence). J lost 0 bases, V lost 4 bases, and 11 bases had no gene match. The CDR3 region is CATSKYKGLAGATSYEQYF. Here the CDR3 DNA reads TGTGCCACCAGCAAGTACAAGGGACTAGCGGGGGCCACCTCCTACGAGCAGTACTTC.

The CDR3 bases are TGTGCCAGCAGCTTAGTCGATCTCGGGGGGCGCGGGAACTATGGCTACACCTTC. Protein: CASSLVDLGGRGNYGYTF. This rearrangement joins TRBV7-9 to TRBJ1-2; possibly TRBD1 for D (6 bases). CDR1 and CDR2 (germline): SEHNR, FQNEAQ (reference sequence). The V end was cut by 1 base, the J end by 2 bases, with 20 bases between. This CDR3 contains 18 residues.

This CDR3 reads CASSLTGGDSYNSPLHF. The CDR3 DNA follows: TGTGCCAGCAGCTTGACAGGGGGGGACTCCTATAATTCACCCCTCCACTTT. The chain couples TRBV9 to TRBJ1-6; TRBD1 agrees at 9 bases. The CDR3 extends over 17 amino acids. V trimming: 4 bases; J trimming: 0 bases; junction bases outside the gene matches: 5. Germline V gives CDR1 SGDLS, CDR2 YYNGEE. Supplemented by reference TRBV9 and TRBJ1-6, the full variable domain reads DSGVTQTPKHLITATGQRVTLRCSPRSGDLSVYWYQQSLDQGLQFLIQYYNGEERAKGNILERFSAQQFPDLHSELNLSSLELGDSALYFCASSLTGGDSYNSPLHFGNGTRLTVT.

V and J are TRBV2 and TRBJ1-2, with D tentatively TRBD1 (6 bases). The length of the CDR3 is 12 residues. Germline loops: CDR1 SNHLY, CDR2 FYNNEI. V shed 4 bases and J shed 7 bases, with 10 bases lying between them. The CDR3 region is CASSGGRSGYTF. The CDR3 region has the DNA TGTGCCAGCAGTGGGGGGCGGAGTGGCTACACCTTC.

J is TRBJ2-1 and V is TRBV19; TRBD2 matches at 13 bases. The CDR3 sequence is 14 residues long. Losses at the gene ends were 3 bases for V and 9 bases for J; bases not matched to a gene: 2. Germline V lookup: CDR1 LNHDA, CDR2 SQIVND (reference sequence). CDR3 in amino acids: CASSMTSGGFEQFF. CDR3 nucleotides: TGTGCCAGTAGTATGACTAGCGGGGGGTTTGAGCAGTTCTTC.

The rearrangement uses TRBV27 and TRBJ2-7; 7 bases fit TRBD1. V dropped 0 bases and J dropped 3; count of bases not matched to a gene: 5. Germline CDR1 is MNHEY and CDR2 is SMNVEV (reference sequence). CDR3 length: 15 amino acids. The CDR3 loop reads CASSLSGTANYEQYF. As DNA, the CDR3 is TGTGCCAGCAGTTTATCCGGGACAGCTAACTACGAGCAGTACTTC.

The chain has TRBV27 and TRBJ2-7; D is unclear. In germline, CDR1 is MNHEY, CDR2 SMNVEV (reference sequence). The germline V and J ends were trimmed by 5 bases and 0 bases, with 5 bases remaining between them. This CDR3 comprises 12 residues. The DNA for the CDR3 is TGTGCCAGCAGTGGCCACTCCTACGAGCAGTACTTC. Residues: CASSGHSYEQYF.

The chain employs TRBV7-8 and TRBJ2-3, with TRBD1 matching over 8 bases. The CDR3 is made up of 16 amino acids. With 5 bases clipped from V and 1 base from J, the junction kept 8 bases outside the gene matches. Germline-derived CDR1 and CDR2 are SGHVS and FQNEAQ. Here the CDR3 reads CASSNEDRGGTDTQYF. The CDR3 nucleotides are TGTGCCAGCAGCAATGAAGACAGGGGCGGCACAGATACGCAGTATTTT.

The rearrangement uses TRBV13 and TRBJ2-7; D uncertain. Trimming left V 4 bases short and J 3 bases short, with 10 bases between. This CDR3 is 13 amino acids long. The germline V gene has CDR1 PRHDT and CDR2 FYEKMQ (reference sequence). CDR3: CASSSQTHYEQYF. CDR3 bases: TGTGCCAGCAGCTCACAGACACACTACGAGCAGTACTTC.

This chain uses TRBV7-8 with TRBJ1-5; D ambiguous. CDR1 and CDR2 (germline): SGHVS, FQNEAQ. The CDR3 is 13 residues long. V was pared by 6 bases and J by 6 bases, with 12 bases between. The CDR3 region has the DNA TGTGCCAGCAGTCCAGTGGGGAGTCAGCCCCAGCATTTT. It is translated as CASSPVGSQPQHF.

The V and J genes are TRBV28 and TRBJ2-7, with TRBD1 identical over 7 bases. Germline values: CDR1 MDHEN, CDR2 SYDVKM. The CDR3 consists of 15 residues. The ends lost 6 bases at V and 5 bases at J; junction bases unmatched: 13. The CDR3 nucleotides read TGTGCCAGCAGAGGAGTGACAGGGTTCCCGAACGAGCAGTACTTC. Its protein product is CASRGVTGFPNEQYF. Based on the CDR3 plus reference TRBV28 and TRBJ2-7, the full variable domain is DVKVTQSSRYLVKRTGEKVFLECVQDMDHENMFWYRQDPGLGLRLIYFSYDVKMKEKGDIPEGYSVSREKKERFSLILESASTNQTSMYLCASRGVTGFPNEQYFGPGTRLTVT.

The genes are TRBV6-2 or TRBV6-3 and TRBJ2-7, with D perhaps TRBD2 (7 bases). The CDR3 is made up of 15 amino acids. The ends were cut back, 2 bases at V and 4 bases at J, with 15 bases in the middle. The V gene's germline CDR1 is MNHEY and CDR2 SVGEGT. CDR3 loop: CASSYDVGGPYEQYF. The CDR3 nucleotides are TGTGCCAGCAGTTACGACGTCGGGGGGCCTTACGAGCAGTACTTC.

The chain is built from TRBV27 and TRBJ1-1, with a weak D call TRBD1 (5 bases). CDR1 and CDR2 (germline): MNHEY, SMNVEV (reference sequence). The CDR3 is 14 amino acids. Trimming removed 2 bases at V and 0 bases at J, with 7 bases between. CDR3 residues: CASSLGAVNTEAFF. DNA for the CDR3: TGTGCCAGCAGTTTAGGGGCAGTGAACACTGAAGCTTTCTTT.

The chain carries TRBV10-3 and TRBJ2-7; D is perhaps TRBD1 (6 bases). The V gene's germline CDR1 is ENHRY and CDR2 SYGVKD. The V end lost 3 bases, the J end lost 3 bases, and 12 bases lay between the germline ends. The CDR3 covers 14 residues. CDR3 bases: TGTGCCATCAGTGACCCCAGGGGTTACTACGAGCAGTACTTC. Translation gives CAISDPRGYYEQYF.

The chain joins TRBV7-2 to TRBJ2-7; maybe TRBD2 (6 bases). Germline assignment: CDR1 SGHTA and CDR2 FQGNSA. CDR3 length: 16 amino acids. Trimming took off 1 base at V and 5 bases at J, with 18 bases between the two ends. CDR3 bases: TGTGCCAGCAGCTTAGGGTCTGGGTGGAGGGAGGACGAGCAGTACTTC. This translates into CASSLGSGWREDEQYF.

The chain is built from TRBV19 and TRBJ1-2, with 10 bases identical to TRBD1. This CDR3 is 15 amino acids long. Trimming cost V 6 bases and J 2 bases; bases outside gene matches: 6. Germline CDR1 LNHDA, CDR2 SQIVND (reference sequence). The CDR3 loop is CASRTGGLRNYGYTF. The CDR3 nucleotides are TGTGCCAGTAGGACAGGGGGCCTTCGAAACTATGGCTACACCTTC.

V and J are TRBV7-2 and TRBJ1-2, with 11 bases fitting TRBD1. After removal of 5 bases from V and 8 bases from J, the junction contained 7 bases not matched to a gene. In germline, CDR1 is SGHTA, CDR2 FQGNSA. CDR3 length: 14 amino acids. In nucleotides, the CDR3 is TGTGCCAGCAGCGACGGACAGGGGGCTAGGGGCTACACCTTC. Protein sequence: CASSDGQGARGYTF.